Listed below are T cell receptor beta chains from one sample, sequenced in a study of blood T cell repertoires in COVID-19. The method was immunoSEQ multiplex PCR; TCRdb's version includes in-frame clones alone and lacks a portion of them. The table records roughly 35,000 clones, around four fifths of them present only once. Sequenced material: peripheral blood. The source is a man at least 80 years old with acute or convalescent COVID-19. CDR3s include the opening cysteine and the closing phenylalanine or tryptophan. The D gene is left open where the match is weak. Clone size is given for some rows only: seen once, a few or many times, or a class if the clone is expanded.

v_gene	d_gene	abundance	j_gene	CDR3aa	CDR3nt
TRBV7-9	TRBD1	-	TRBJ2-2	CASSSTGTGVHTGELFF	TGTGCCAGCAGCTCAACCGGGACAGGGGTCCACACCGGGGAGCTGTTTTTT
TRBV11-2	TRBD1	-	TRBJ2-5	CASSKRQGVETQYF	TGTGCCAGCAGCAAACGACAGGGTGTGGAGACCCAGTACTTC
TRBV25-1	-	once	TRBJ1-2	CASSEWGQAYGYTF	TGTGCCAGCAGTGAATGGGGACAAGCCTATGGCTACACCTTC
TRBV7-9	TRBD2	-	TRBJ2-7	CASSLGEGWGPRKYEQYF	TGTGCCAGCAGCTTAGGGGAGGGCTGGGGCCCGCGTAAGTACGAGCAGTACTTC
TRBV2	TRBD1	few	TRBJ2-1	CASRDRGYNEQFF	TGTGCCAGCAGGGACAGGGGGTACAATGAGCAGTTCTTC
TRBV15	-	-	TRBJ2-3	CATSSFYSTDTQYF	TGTGCCACCAGCAGCTTTTATAGCACAGATACGCAGTATTTT
TRBV11-1	TRBD2	few	TRBJ2-1	CASSSAGGRREQFF	TGTGCCAGCAGCTCCGCGGGGGGGCGCCGTGAGCAGTTCTTC
TRBV2	-	-	TRBJ1-2	CASSRGVEDFNYGYTF	TGTGCCAGCAGCAGGGGAGTTGAAGATTTTAACTATGGCTACACCTTC
TRBV30	-	few	TRBJ2-7	CAWSLGGGYEQYF	TGTGCCTGGAGCCTGGGGGGAGGTTACGAGCAGTACTTC
TRBV21-1	-	few	TRBJ1-2	CASSPHVGTGVYGYTF	TGTGCCAGCAGCCCCCACGTGGGAACAGGAGTCTATGGCTACACCTTC
TRBV27	TRBD1	-	TRBJ1-1	CASSLGQIRNTEAFF	TGTGCCAGCAGTTTGGGACAGATACGAAACACTGAAGCTTTCTTT
TRBV5-1	-	-	TRBJ1-1	CASSLPDRNTEAFF	TGCGCCAGCAGCCTACCTGACAGGAACACTGAAGCTTTCTTT
TRBV16	TRBD1	-	TRBJ1-4	CASSSRDREWKLFF	TGTGCCAGCAGCTCACGGGACAGGGAGTGGAAACTGTTTTTT
TRBV7-8	TRBD1	-	TRBJ1-5	CASSLEGALSNQPQHF	TGTGCCAGCAGCTTAGAGGGGGCGCTTAGCAATCAGCCCCAGCATTTT
TRBV5-1	-	-	TRBJ2-7	CASRLSPSSYEQYF	TGCGCCAGCAGGCTGAGCCCGAGCTCCTACGAGCAGTACTTC
TRBV21-1	-	-	TRBJ2-1	CASLRQGGSPPEGEQFF	TGTGCCAGCCTCAGACAGGGGGGTAGCCCTCCAGAGGGTGAGCAGTTCTTC
TRBV7-2	-	-	TRBJ1-1	CASSLDTGRDTEAFF	TGTGCCAGCAGCTTAGATACAGGGAGAGACACTGAAGCTTTCTTT
TRBV10-2	TRBD1	-	TRBJ2-1	CASRTGMYNEQFF	TGCGCCTCACGGACAGGGATGTACAATGAGCAGTTCTTC
TRBV5-1	TRBD2	once	TRBJ2-1	CASSLAGGTDNEQFF	TGCGCCAGCAGCTTGGCGGGGGGGACGGACAATGAGCAGTTCTTC
TRBV29-1	-	-	TRBJ1-1	CSVQQNTEAFF	TGCAGCGTCCAACAGAACACTGAAGCTTTCTTT
TRBV19	-	once	TRBJ1-5	CASSPRNQPQHF	TGTGCCAGTAGTCCCCGTAATCAGCCCCAGCATTTT
TRBV5-8	-	-	TRBJ2-5	CASSLRRETQYF	TGTGCCAGCAGCTTGAGGAGAGAGACCCAGTACTTC